This TCR beta chain was captured in a study of blood T cell repertoires in COVID-19. Clones were read by immunoSEQ multiplex PCR, and TCRdb kept only the in-frame ones, dropping some. The table includes under 70,000 clones, almost 90% detected once. The CDR3 is 12 amino acids. Germline V gene data show CDR1 as MNHEY and CDR2 as SVGAGI. V was clipped by 10 bases and J by 7 bases; unmatched bases: 3. The chain uses TRBV6-5 and TRBJ2-5; 13 nucleotides agree with TRBD2. The specimen sequenced was peripheral blood. The receptor comes from a man aged 55 to 70 with active COVID-19. The CDR3 region is CATRTSGGTQYF. CDR3 in DNA: TGTGCCACAAGGACTAGCGGGGGGACCCAGTACTTC.